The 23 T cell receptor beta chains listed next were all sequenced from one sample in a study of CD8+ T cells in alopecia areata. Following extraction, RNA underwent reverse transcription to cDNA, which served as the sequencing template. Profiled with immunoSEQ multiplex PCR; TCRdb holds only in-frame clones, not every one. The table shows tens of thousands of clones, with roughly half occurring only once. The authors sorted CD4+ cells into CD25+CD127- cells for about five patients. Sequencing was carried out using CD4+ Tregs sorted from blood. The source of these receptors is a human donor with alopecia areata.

The CDR3 spells CASSPGTDTQYF. The CDR3 region has the DNA TGCGCCAGCAGCCCGGGGACAGATACGCAGTATTTT. The chain has TRBV5-1 and TRBJ2-3; D may be TRBD2 (5 bases). Between the trimmed V and J ends, which lost 4 bases and 3 bases, there was a span of 6 bases. The CDR3 is 12 amino acids. The V gene's germline CDR1 is SGHRS and CDR2 YFSETQ.

The CDR3 is CASSRIGPAYEQYF. The CDR3 region has the DNA TGTGCCAGCAGCAGAATCGGACCGGCCTACGAGCAGTACTTC. This chain links TRBV21-1 with TRBJ2-7. TRBV21-1 is shown as a pseudogene. The CDR3 is 14 amino acids.

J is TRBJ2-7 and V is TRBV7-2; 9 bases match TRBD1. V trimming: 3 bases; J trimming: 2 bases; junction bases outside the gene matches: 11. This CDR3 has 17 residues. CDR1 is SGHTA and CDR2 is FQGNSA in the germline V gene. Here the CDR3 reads CASSLLVRGQGAYEQYF. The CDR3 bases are TGTGCCAGCAGCTTGCTGGTTCGGGGACAGGGCGCCTACGAGCAGTACTTC.

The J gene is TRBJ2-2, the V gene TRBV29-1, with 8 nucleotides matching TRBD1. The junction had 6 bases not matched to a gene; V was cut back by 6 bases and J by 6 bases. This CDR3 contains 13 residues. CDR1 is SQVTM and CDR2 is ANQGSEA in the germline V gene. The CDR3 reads CSVGRQGPGELFF. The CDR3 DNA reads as TGCAGCGTCGGTAGACAGGGGCCCGGGGAGCTGTTTTTT.

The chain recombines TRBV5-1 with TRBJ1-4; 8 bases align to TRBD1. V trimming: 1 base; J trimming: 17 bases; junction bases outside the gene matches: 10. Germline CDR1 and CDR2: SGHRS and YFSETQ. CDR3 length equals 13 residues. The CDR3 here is CASSLLAQGARFF. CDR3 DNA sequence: TGCGCCAGCAGCTTGCTAGCCCAGGGGGCCCGTTTTTTT. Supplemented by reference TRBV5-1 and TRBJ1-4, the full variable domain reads KAGVTQTPRYLIKTRGQQVTLSCSPISGHRSVSWYQQTPGQGLQFLFEYFSETQRNKGNFPGRFSGRQFSNSRSEMNVSTLELGDSALYLCASSLLAQGARFFGSGTQLSVL.

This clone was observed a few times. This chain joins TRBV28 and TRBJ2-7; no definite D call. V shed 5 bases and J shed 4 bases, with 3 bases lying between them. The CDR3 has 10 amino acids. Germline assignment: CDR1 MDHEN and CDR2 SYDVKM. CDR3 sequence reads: CASSRYEQYF. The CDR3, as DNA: TGTGCCAGCAGTCGTTACGAGCAGTACTTC.

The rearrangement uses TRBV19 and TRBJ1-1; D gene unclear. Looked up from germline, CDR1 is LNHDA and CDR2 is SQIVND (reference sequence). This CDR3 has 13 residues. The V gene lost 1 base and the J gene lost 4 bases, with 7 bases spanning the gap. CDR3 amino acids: CASSIVAGTEAFF. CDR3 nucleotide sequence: TGTGCCAGTAGTATAGTGGCGGGCACTGAAGCTTTCTTT.

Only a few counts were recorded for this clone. The DNA for the CDR3 is TGTGCCAGCAGCCTTAGGTTCCGGGATAGGGGCTACACCTTC. This encodes CASSLRFRDRGYTF. The rearrangement joins TRBV7-2 to TRBJ1-2, with no clear D. The CDR3 runs to 14 residues. Germline V gene data show CDR1 as SGHTA and CDR2 as FQGNSA. The V end was cut by 5 bases, the J end by 8 bases, with 18 bases between.

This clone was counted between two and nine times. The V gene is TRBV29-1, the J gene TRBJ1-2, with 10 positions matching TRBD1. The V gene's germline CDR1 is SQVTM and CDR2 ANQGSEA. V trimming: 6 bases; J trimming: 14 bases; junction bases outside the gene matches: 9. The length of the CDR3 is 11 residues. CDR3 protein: CSVRTGGKDTF. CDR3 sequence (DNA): TGCAGCGTGAGGACAGGGGGGAAGGATACCTTC.

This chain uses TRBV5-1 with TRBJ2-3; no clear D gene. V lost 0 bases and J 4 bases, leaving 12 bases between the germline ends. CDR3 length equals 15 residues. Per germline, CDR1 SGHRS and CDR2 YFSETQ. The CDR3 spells CASSLEPMGADTQYF. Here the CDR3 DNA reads TGCGCCAGCAGCTTGGAACCGATGGGCGCAGATACGCAGTATTTT. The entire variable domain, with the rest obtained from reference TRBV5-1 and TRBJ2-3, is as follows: KAGVTQTPRYLIKTRGQQVTLSCSPISGHRSVSWYQQTPGQGLQFLFEYFSETQRNKGNFPGRFSGRQFSNSRSEMNVSTLELGDSALYLCASSLEPMGADTQYFGPGTRLTVL.

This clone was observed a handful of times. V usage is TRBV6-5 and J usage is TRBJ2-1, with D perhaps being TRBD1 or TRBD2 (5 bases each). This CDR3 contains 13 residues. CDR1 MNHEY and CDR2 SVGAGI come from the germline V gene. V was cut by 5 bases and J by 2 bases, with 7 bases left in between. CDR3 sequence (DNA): TGTGCCAGCAGTGGGGGAACCTACAATGAGCAGTTCTTC. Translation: CASSGGTYNEQFF.

In nucleotides, the CDR3 is TGTGCCAGTAGTGCGACAGTCTATGGCTACACCTTC. This gives the protein CASSATVYGYTF. The chain joins TRBV19 to TRBJ1-2; D may be TRBD1 (5 bases). Deletions cut 5 bases from V and 4 bases from J, with 8 bases between. This CDR3 spans 12 amino acids. The germline V gene encodes CDR1 LNHDA and CDR2 SQIVND (reference sequence).

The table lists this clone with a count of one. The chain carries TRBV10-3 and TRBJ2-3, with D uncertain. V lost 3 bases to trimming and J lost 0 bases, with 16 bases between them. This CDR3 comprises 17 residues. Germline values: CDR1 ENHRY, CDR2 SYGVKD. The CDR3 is CAISEIVRVGSTDTQYF. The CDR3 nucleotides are TGTGCCATCAGTGAAATTGTAAGGGTCGGTAGCACAGATACGCAGTATTTT.

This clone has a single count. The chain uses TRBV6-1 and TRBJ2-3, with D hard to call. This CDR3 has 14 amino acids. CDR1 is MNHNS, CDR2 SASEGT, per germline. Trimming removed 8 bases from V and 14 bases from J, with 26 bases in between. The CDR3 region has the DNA TGTGCCAGCTATGGCCCGTTGGGGTTGTCGGCTTGGTATTTT. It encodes CASYGPLGLSAWYF.

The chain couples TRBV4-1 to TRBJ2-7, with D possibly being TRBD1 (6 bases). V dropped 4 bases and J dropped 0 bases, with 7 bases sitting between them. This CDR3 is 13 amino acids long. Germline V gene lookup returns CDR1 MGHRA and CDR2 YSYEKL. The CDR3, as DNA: TGCGCCAGCAGCCGGGACACCTCCTACGAGCAGTACTTC. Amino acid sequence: CASSRDTSYEQYF.

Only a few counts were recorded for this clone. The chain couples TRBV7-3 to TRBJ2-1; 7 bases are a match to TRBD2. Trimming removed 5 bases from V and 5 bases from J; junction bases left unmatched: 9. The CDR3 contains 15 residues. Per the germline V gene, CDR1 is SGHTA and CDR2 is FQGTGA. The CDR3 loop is CASSLRLATNNEQFF. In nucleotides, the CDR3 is TGTGCCAGCAGCCTCCGACTAGCCACAAACAATGAGCAGTTCTTC.

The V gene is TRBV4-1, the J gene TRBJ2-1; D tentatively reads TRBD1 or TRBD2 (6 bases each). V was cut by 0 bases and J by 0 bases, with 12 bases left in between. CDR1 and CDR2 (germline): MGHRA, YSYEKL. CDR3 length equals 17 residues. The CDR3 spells CASSQDGGGSSYNEQFF. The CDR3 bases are TGCGCCAGCAGCCAAGATGGAGGGGGGAGCTCCTACAATGAGCAGTTCTTC.

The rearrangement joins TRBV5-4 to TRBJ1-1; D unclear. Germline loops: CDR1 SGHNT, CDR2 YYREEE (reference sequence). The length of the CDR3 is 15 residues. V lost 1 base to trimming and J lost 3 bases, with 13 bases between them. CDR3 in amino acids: CASSLIGRGDTEAFF. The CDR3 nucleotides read TGTGCCAGCAGCTTGATCGGGCGTGGCGACACTGAAGCTTTCTTT. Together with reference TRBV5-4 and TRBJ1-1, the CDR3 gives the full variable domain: ETGVTQSPTHLIKTRGQQVTLRCSSQSGHNTVSWYQQALGQGPQFIFQYYREEENGRGNFPPRFSGLQFPNYSSELNVNALELDDSALYLCASSLIGRGDTEAFFGQGTRLTVV.

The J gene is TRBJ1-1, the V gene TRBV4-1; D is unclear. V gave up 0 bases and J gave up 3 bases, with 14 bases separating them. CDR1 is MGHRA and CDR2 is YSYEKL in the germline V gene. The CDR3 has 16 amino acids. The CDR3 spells CASSQDFGTGDTEAFF. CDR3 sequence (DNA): TGCGCCAGCAGCCAAGACTTCGGCACTGGGGACACTGAAGCTTTCTTT.

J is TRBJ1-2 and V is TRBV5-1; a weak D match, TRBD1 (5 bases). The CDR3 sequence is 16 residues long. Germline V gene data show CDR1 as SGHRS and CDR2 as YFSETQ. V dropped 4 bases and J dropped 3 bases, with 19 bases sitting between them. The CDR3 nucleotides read TGCGCCAGCAGCGCCTGGACACACCGGGAGGACTATGGCTACACCTTC. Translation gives CASSAWTHREDYGYTF.

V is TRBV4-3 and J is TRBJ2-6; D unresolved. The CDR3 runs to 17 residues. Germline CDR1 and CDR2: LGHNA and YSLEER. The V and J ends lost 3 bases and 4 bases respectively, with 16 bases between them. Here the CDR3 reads CASSQGWVGSGANVLTF. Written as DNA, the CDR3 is TGCGCCAGCAGCCAGGGATGGGTGGGGTCCGGGGCCAACGTCCTGACTTTC.

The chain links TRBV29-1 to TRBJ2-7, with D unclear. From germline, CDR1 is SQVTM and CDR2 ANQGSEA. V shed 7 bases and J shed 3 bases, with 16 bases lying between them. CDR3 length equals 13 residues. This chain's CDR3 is CSALTQNRYEQYF. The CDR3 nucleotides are TGCAGCGCCTTGACCCAAAACCGCTACGAGCAGTACTTC.

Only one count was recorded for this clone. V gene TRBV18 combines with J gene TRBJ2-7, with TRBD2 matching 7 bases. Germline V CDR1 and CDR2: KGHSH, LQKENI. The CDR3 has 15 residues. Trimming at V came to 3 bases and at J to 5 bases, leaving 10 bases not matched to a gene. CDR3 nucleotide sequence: TGTGCCAGCTCACCGTACTTTGCGGGAGTCGACGAGCAGTACTTC. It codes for CASSPYFAGVDEQYF. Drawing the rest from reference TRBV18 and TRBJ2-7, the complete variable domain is NAGVMQNPRHLVRRRGQEARLRCSPMKGHSHVYWYRQLPEEGLKFMVYLQKENIIDESGMPKERFSAEFPKEGPSILRIQQVVRGDSAAYFCASSPYFAGVDEQYFGPGTRLTVT.